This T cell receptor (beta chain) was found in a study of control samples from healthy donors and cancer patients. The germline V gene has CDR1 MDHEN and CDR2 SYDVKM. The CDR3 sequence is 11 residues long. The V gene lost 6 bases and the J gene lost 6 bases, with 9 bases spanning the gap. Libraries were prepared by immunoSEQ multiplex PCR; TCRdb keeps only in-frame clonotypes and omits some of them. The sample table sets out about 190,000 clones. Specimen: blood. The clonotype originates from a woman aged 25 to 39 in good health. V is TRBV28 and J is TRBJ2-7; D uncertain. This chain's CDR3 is CASSPRVEQYF. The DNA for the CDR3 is TGTGCCAGCAGCCCCCGGGTCGAGCAGTACTTC.